The 15 T cell receptor beta chains given below trace back to one sample, sequenced in a study of identical twins. TCRdb reprocessed the 5' RACE reads with MiXCR, giving one entry per CDR3 protein. The sample lists 700,000 or so distinct CDR3 sequences, approximately 22% occurring once. This sample was shared with a second study, whose subject was T cells expressing NK-cell markers.

The specimen was PBMCs. The origin of the receptors is a young woman in good health.

This clonotype showed up just a few times. The chain has TRBV29-1 and TRBJ2-7; 12 bases map to TRBD2. The germline CDR1 and CDR2 sequences are SQVTM and ANQGSEA. Trimming cost V 5 bases and J 7 bases; bases outside gene matches: 12. This CDR3 has 15 residues. This CDR3 is CSVSGTSGPGWEQYF. CDR3 sequence (DNA): TGCAGCGTTAGTGGGACTAGCGGGCCAGGATGGGAGCAGTACTTC.

This clonotype appeared a few times. The chain is built from TRBV12-3 or TRBV12-4 and TRBJ1-4; D is uncertain. The CDR3 is 13 amino acids. Between the trimmed V and J ends, which lost 9 bases and 5 bases, there was a span of 13 bases. The DNA for the CDR3 is TGTGCCAGTAACAGAGACTTGAATGAAAAACTGTTTTTT. Protein sequence: CASNRDLNEKLFF.

This clonotype was seen a handful of times. V gene TRBV5-6 combines with J gene TRBJ2-1; maybe TRBD2 (7 bases). Trimming left V 5 bases short and J 10 bases short, with 16 bases between. CDR1 and CDR2 from the germline V gene are SGHDT and YYEEEE. This CDR3 is 13 amino acids long. Here the CDR3 reads CASRGGGPGEQFF. DNA of the CDR3: TGTGCCAGCAGAGGGGGAGGGCCGGGCGAGCAGTTCTTC.

This clonotype was recorded many times. The chain employs TRBV4-3 and TRBJ2-1, with a tentative D call TRBD2 (5 bases). The CDR3 consists of 14 residues. CDR1 and CDR2 from the germline V gene are LGHNA and YSLEER. Trimming removed 5 bases at V and 4 bases at J, with 12 bases between. CDR3 sequence (DNA): TGCGCCAGCAGCGTCCTCTTAGCGTACAATGAGCAGTTCTTC. Protein product: CASSVLLAYNEQFF.

This clonotype was seen a few times. J is TRBJ2-1 and V is TRBV7-2; D might be TRBD2 (6 bases). Looked up from germline, CDR1 is SGHTA and CDR2 is FQGNSA. V dropped 2 bases and J dropped 0 bases, with 8 bases sitting between them. This CDR3 region has 15 residues. The CDR3 loop is CASSLTGASYNEQFF. CDR3 sequence (DNA): TGTGCCAGCAGCTTAACGGGAGCCTCCTACAATGAGCAGTTCTTC.

The V gene is TRBV20-1, the J gene TRBJ1-2; 7 bases line up with TRBD1. Per the germline V gene, CDR1 is DFQATT and CDR2 is SNEGSKA (reference sequence). The CDR3 consists of 14 residues. The J segment lost 8 bases and the V segment lost 3 bases, leaving 12 bases of the junction unmatched. This CDR3 reads CSARLHQGVQGYTF. CDR3 sequence (DNA): TGCAGTGCTAGGTTACACCAGGGGGTTCAGGGCTACACCTTC.

The rearrangement uses TRBV9 and TRBJ2-1, with 7 bases that match TRBD2. V shed 0 bases, J shed 8 bases, and the junction held 8 bases outside the gene matches. CDR3 length equals 15 residues. Germline loops: CDR1 SGDLS, CDR2 YYNGEE. For the CDR3, the DNA is TGTGCCAGCAGCGTAGGTCTCGGGAGGTTAGATGAGCAGTTCTTC. Protein sequence: CASSVGLGRLDEQFF.

This clonotype was detected many times. J is TRBJ2-4 and V is TRBV11-1; a weak D match, TRBD2 (6 bases). Trimming took off 4 bases at V and 8 bases at J, with 18 bases between the two ends. This CDR3 comprises 15 residues. CDR1 is SGHAT, CDR2 FQDESV, per germline (reference sequence). In nucleotides, the CDR3 is TGTGCCAGCAGCTCCGGGAGACCCGGGATGGACATTCAGTACTTC. It codes for CASSSGRPGMDIQYF.

This clonotype showed up just a few times. The gene calls are TRBV4-3 and TRBJ2-2; 11 nucleotides line up with TRBD2. The CDR3 is made up of 17 amino acids. V shed 1 base, J shed 2 bases, and the junction held 3 bases outside the gene matches. Germline lookup yields CDR1 LGHNA and CDR2 YSLEER. Here the CDR3 DNA reads TGCGCCAGCAGCCAAGGACTAGCGGGACCAAACACCGGGGAGCTGTTTTTT. It yields the protein CASSQGLAGPNTGELFF.

There are a few counts of this clonotype. The chain carries TRBV7-9 and TRBJ2-7, with D hard to call. This CDR3 spans 14 amino acids. The germline CDR1 and CDR2 sequences are SEHNR and FQNEAQ (reference sequence). The V gene lost 4 bases and the J gene lost 3 bases, with 13 bases spanning the gap. Here the CDR3 DNA reads TGTGCCAGCAGCTCGATCTACCGCTTCTACGAGCAGTACTTC. Residues: CASSSIYRFYEQYF. Combining the CDR3 with reference TRBV7-9 and TRBJ2-7 gives the whole variable domain DTGVSQNPRHKITKRGQNVTFRCDPISEHNRLYWYRQTLGQGPEFLTYFQNEAQLEKSRLLSDRFSAERPKGSFSTLEIQRTEQGDSAMYLCASSSIYRFYEQYFGPGTRLTVT.

The sample holds a few counts of this clonotype. The chain has TRBV6-2 or TRBV6-3 and TRBJ2-1, with 15 bases fitting TRBD2. The J segment lost 6 bases and the V segment lost 5 bases, leaving 5 bases of the junction unmatched. CDR3 length equals 16 residues. The germline V gene encodes CDR1 MNHEY and CDR2 SVGEGT. In DNA, the CDR3 is TGTGCCAGCAGTAGACCGGGACTAGCGGGAGGCAATGAGCAGTTCTTC. This encodes CASSRPGLAGGNEQFF.

This clonotype came up a few times. The chain combines TRBV6-5 with TRBJ2-1; D possibly matches TRBD1 or TRBD2 (5 bases each). Germline V gene sequence: CDR1 MNHEY, CDR2 SVGAGI. V was trimmed by 6 bases and J by 12 bases, leaving 15 bases between them. The length of the CDR3 is 12 residues. The DNA of the CDR3 is TGTGCCAGCAGCCGGGACGGAGCTACGCAGTTCTTC. This gives the protein CASSRDGATQFF.

The rearrangement links TRBV27 to TRBJ1-5, with D possibly TRBD1 on 6 matching bases. Germline-derived CDR1 and CDR2 are MNHEY and SMNVEV (reference sequence). With 1 base removed from V and 4 bases from J, the gap between germline ends came to 8 bases. This CDR3 has 14 amino acids. The CDR3 bases are TGTGCCAGCAGTTTATGGGGACAAAATCAGCCCCAGCATTTT. Encoded protein: CASSLWGQNQPQHF.

The chain links TRBV24-1 to TRBJ1-2; 7 bases fit TRBD1. Germline values: CDR1 KGHDR, CDR2 SFDVKD. The ends lost 2 bases at V and 3 bases at J; junction bases unmatched: 5. The CDR3 is made up of 15 amino acids. The CDR3, as DNA: TGTGCCACCAGTGATTGCTGGGACAGTTACTATGGCTACACCTTC. Translation: CATSDCWDSYYGYTF.

The chain uses TRBV5-1 and TRBJ2-2, with D perhaps TRBD1 (5 bases). V was pared by 2 bases and J by 1 base, with 9 bases between. This CDR3 comprises 15 residues. Germline V gene data show CDR1 as SGHRS and CDR2 as YFSETQ. CDR3 coding DNA: TGCGCCAGCAGCTTCCTGGGGCGGAACACCGGGGAGCTGTTTTTT. Residues: CASSFLGRNTGELFF.